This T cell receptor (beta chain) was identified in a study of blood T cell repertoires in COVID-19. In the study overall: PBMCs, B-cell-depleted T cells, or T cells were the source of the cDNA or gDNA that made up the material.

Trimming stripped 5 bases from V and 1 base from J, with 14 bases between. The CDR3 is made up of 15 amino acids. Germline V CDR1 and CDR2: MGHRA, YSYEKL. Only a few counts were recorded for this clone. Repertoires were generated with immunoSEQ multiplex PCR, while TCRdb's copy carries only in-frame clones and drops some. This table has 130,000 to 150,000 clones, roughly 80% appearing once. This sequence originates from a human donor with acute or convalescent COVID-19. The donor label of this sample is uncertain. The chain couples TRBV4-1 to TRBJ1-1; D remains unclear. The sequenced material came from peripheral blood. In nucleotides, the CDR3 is TGCGCCAGCAGCAATCGGCCGGAGGGGAACACTGAAGCTTTCTTT. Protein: CASSNRPEGNTEAFF.